The TCR beta chain described here comes from a study of OX40 agonist ivuxolimab in advanced cancers. Study context: Patients were dosed intravenously with ivuxolimab at 0.01 to 10 mg/kg every 2 weeks.

People who had autoimmune disease history or systemic immunosuppression were excluded. The V gene lost 0 bases and the J gene lost 4 bases, with 4 bases spanning the gap. The CDR3 extends over 12 amino acids. CDR1 is SGDLS, CDR2 YYNGEE, per germline. Study-wide points: Mean expanded clone counts were higher in CD8+ than CD4+ T cells. Antigen specificity of clonally expanded peripheral T cells was not established.

The data were produced by immunoSEQ multiplex PCR, yet TCRdb's version contains in-frame clones alone and is incomplete. The table shows tens of thousands of clones, with roughly 90% occurring only once. The count of this clone is one. Its target is not known. The material was CD4+ or CD8+ T cells sorted from blood, obtained in a trial of the OX40 agonist ivuxolimab. This TCR was sampled from an adult with an advanced solid tumor such as melanoma, head and neck, liver or kidney cancer. The chain links TRBV9 to TRBJ2-5; no reliable D call. The CDR3 DNA sequence: TGTGCCAGCAGCGTAGAAGGAGAGACCCAGTACTTC. This codes for CASSVEGETQYF.